Below are 8 T cell receptor beta chains sequenced from a single sample in a study of blood T cell repertoires in COVID-19. Generated by immunoSEQ multiplex PCR, the TCRdb table keeps only in-frame clones and is missing some. The sample contains 210,000 or so clones, 70% to 90% of which appear only once. The material sequenced was peripheral blood. The receptors here all came from a man aged 30 to 45 with COVID-19, enrolled during active disease.

This clone was found once. J is TRBJ2-1 and V is TRBV5-1; weak D call: TRBD1 (5 bases). Deletions cut 1 base from V and 1 base from J, with 9 bases between. This CDR3 comprises 15 residues. Germline CDR1 reads SGHRS; CDR2 reads YFSETQ. CDR3 DNA sequence: TGCGCCAGCAGCTTGATGCAGGGTTCCTACAATGAGCAGTTCTTC. This translates into CASSLMQGSYNEQFF.

The chain has TRBV7-2 and TRBJ2-7; the match to TRBD2 covers 11 bases. V shed 3 bases, J shed 5 bases, and the junction held 12 bases outside the gene matches. This CDR3 is built from 17 residues. The germline V gene has CDR1 SGHTA and CDR2 FQGNSA. CDR3 loop: CASSFFPYYSGRDEQYF. The CDR3 DNA sequence: TGTGCCAGCAGCTTTTTCCCCTACTATAGCGGGAGGGACGAGCAGTACTTC.

The chain uses TRBV27 and TRBJ2-6, with TRBD1 identical over 10 bases. The CDR3 covers 17 residues. J gave up 0 bases and V 5 bases, and 4 bases lay outside the gene matches. Per germline, CDR1 MNHEY and CDR2 SMNVEV (reference sequence). CDR3 in DNA: TGTGCCAGCAGTCCCGGGACAGGGGTCTCTGGGGCCAACGTCCTGACTTTC. Amino acids: CASSPGTGVSGANVLTF.

About this clone itself: A much larger clone differs by one base, so this may be a read error. The same CDR3 is also encoded by other DNA sequences in this sample. V gene TRBV7-3 combines with J gene TRBJ1-1; TRBD1 matches at 8 bases. CDR1 and CDR2 (germline): SGHTA, FQGTGA. This CDR3 is 14 amino acids long. Trimming took 5 bases from V and 1 from J; bases not matched to a gene: 3. CDR3 amino acids: CASSPGQGNTEAFF. In DNA, the CDR3 is TGTGCCAGCAGCCCCGGACAGGGGAACACTGAAGCTTTCTTT.

This sequence joins TRBV6-1 and TRBJ1-2; TRBD1 aligns across 8 bases. The J segment lost 5 bases and the V segment lost 2 bases, leaving 4 bases of the junction unmatched. The germline V gene encodes CDR1 MNHNS and CDR2 SASEGT. The CDR3 sequence is 14 residues long. The CDR3 nucleotides read TGTGCCAGCAGTGAACTCTGGACAGGGTATGGCTACACCTTC. Translation gives CASSELWTGYGYTF.

The chain has TRBV6-2 or TRBV6-3 and TRBJ1-2, with TRBD1 as a possible D gene (6 bases). V dropped 5 bases and J dropped 4 bases, with 8 bases sitting between them. Germline CDR1 MNHEY, CDR2 SVGEGT. The CDR3 is 12 amino acids. CDR3 sequence (DNA): TGTGCCAGCAGTCAGACAGGCTATGGCTACACCTTC. Amino acid sequence: CASSQTGYGYTF.

This sequence joins TRBV6-4 and TRBJ1-2; D is possibly TRBD1 (5 bases). The V end was cut by 9 bases, the J end by 5 bases, with 10 bases between. This CDR3 is built from 11 residues. Looked up from germline, CDR1 is MRHNA and CDR2 is SNTAGT. The CDR3 spells CASSGGYGYTF. In DNA form, the CDR3 reads TGTGCCAGTAGCGGGGGTTATGGCTACACCTTC.

V and J are TRBV18 and TRBJ2-1; 7 nucleotides match TRBD2. The trim removed 3 bases at V and 2 bases at J, leaving 4 bases unmatched. Germline assignment: CDR1 KGHSH and CDR2 LQKENI. The CDR3 is made up of 15 amino acids. In DNA form, the CDR3 reads TGTGCCAGCTCACCGGGGGGAGGGACCTACAATGAGCAGTTCTTC. Translated: CASSPGGGTYNEQFF. The full variable domain, its missing parts supplied by reference TRBV18 and TRBJ2-1, is NAGVMQNPRHLVRRRGQEARLRCSPMKGHSHVYWYRQLPEEGLKFMVYLQKENIIDESGMPKERFSAEFPKEGPSILRIQQVVRGDSAAYFCASSPGGGTYNEQFFGPGTRLTVL.